Each of the 27 T cell receptor beta chains below was sequenced from the same sample in a study of metastatic and nonmetastatic thyroid tumors. Nobody among the patients had been given any treatment before thyroid surgery. TCRdb reassembled clones from the PCR reads with MiXCR. The table has tens of thousands of clones, roughly 12% seen once. Material for sequencing was blood. The receptors derive from a female donor with papillary thyroid cancer or a benign thyroid nodule (not recorded which). Some clones in this sample may be carry-over from other donors' samples.

This clone was counted between two and nine times. The CDR3 DNA reads as TGTGCCAGCAGCTTGGTGGGGGGCGGCAATGAGCAGTTCTTC. Amino acids: CASSLVGGGNEQFF. This chain links TRBV7-3 with TRBJ2-1; D is perhaps TRBD1 or TRBD2 (6 bases each). The CDR3 length is 14 residues. Trimming removed 3 bases from V and 6 bases from J, with 12 bases in between. CDR1 is SGHTA, CDR2 FQGTGA, per germline.

This clone has just a few counts. The V call is TRBV14, the J call TRBJ2-5, with 9 bases matching TRBD2. Per germline, CDR1 SGHDN and CDR2 FVKESK. The CDR3 has 16 residues. Losses at the gene ends were 5 bases for V and 5 bases for J; bases not matched to a gene: 12. CDR3 loop: CASSKGSGLASETQYF. The CDR3, as DNA: TGTGCCAGCAGCAAAGGGTCAGGACTAGCGTCGGAGACCCAGTACTTC.

This clone has at least ten counts. This chain joins TRBV30 and TRBJ2-1; 7 nucleotides align to TRBD2. V dropped 5 bases and J dropped 3; count of bases not matched to a gene: 4. Per germline, CDR1 GTSNPN and CDR2 SVGIG (reference sequence). There are 13 residues in the CDR3. The CDR3 protein is CAWGWGGYNEQFF. CDR3 DNA: TGTGCCTGGGGTTGGGGGGGCTACAATGAGCAGTTCTTC.

This clone came up many times. The chain employs TRBV9 and TRBJ1-3, with no clear D. CDR1 and CDR2 (germline): SGDLS, YYNGEE. The CDR3 loop spans 14 amino acids. Deletions cut 3 bases from V and 4 bases from J, with 11 bases between. CDR3 in DNA: TGTGCCAGCAGCGACGACATTTCGGGAAACACCATATATTTT. Its translation is CASSDDISGNTIYF.

This clone came up many times. The V and J genes are TRBV4-3 and TRBJ2-2, with TRBD1 identical over 7 bases. The germline V gene has CDR1 LGHNA and CDR2 YSLEER. With V trimmed by 4 bases and J by 0 bases, 2 bases remained unmatched. CDR3 size: 15 residues. The CDR3 coding sequence is TGCGCCAGCAGCCGAGGGACAGCGAACACCGGGGAGCTGTTTTTT. Its translation is CASSRGTANTGELFF.

This clone was seen ten or more times. The chain couples TRBV12-3 or TRBV12-4 to TRBJ2-1; a weak D match, TRBD1 (6 bases). This CDR3 has 12 amino acids. Trimming stripped 5 bases from V and 6 bases from J, with 8 bases between. The chain's CDR3 is CASSHRANEQFF. CDR3 DNA: TGTGCCAGCAGTCACAGGGCCAATGAGCAGTTCTTC.

This clone was observed many times. The chain links TRBV7-2 to TRBJ2-5; 7 bases are shared with TRBD2. This CDR3 is 15 amino acids long. CDR1 is SGHTA and CDR2 is FQGNSA in the germline V gene. V trimming: 3 bases; J trimming: 5 bases; junction bases outside the gene matches: 9. The CDR3 region is CASSLRAGVQETQYF. The CDR3 DNA is TGTGCCAGCAGCTTGCGGGCGGGGGTCCAGGAGACCCAGTACTTC.

With respect to this clone: Compared with germline, one end of the junction differs, possibly owing to a read error. The same CDR3 arises from other DNA sequences in this sample as well. The chain carries TRBV6-1 and TRBJ1-3; D remains ambiguous. CDR1 is MNHNS, CDR2 SASEGT, per germline. The CDR3 contains 17 residues. CDR3 protein: CASSDWVSTYSGNTIYF. Here the CDR3 DNA reads TGTGCTAGCAGTGACTGGGTCAGCACCTACTCTGGAAACACCATATATTTT.

The sample holds many counts of this clone. This chain joins TRBV4-1 and TRBJ2-5; 9 nucleotides align to TRBD1. The CDR3 length is 14 residues. The germline V gene encodes CDR1 MGHRA and CDR2 YSYEKL. With V trimmed by 3 bases and J by 5 bases, 4 bases remained unmatched. The CDR3 DNA is TGCGCCAGCAGCCACAACAGGGGGCTGGAGACCCAGTACTTC. Translating gives CASSHNRGLETQYF.

There are a few counts of this clone. Germline is not matched at one junction end, which may reflect a read error. In the same sample, other DNA sequences code for this CDR3. This sequence joins TRBV10-3 and TRBJ2-5; the D gene could be TRBD1 or TRBD2 (6 bases each). This CDR3 region has 15 residues. The germline gives CDR1 ENHRY, CDR2 SYGVKD. Here the CDR3 reads CAISDWGSGAQTQYF. The CDR3 DNA is TGTGCCATAAGTGACTGGGGTTCGGGGGCACAGACCCAGTACTTC.

The sample holds many counts of this clone. The rearrangement uses TRBV19 and TRBJ1-5; possible D gene TRBD1, 5 bases. Germline-derived CDR1 and CDR2 are LNHDA and SQIVND (reference sequence). V lost 4 bases and J 0 bases, leaving 22 bases between the germline ends. This CDR3 region has 19 residues. The CDR3 sequence: CASSKTPRTPGGSNQPQHF. The DNA of the CDR3 is TGTGCCAGTAGTAAGACCCCCCGGACACCAGGAGGTAGCAATCAGCCCCAGCATTTT.

This clone was detected ten times or more. The chain recombines TRBV19 with TRBJ2-7, with 7 positions matching TRBD1. Germline V gene sequence: CDR1 LNHDA, CDR2 SQIVND (reference sequence). CDR3 size: 14 residues. Trimming cost V 4 bases and J 0 bases; bases outside gene matches: 3. The CDR3 nucleotides read TGTGCCAGTAGTAGACAGGGTACCTCCTACGAGCAGTACTTC. Translation gives CASSRQGTSYEQYF.

This clone was recorded many times. The rearrangement joins TRBV2 to TRBJ2-5; 8 bases fit TRBD1. Germline CDR1 SNHLY, CDR2 FYNNEI. The CDR3 has 18 amino acids. The V segment lost 2 bases and the J segment 2 bases; nucleotides outside the gene matches: 13. Written as DNA, the CDR3 is TGTGCCAGCAGTGAATCTTCGACAGGGGTCTTGGGGCAAGAGACCCAGTACTTC. This codes for CASSESSTGVLGQETQYF.

This clone was seen only a few times. A much larger clone sits a single nucleotide away, making a read error possible. This CDR3 is also generated by other DNA sequences in the sample. This chain joins TRBV11-1 and TRBJ2-7, with D maybe TRBD1 (5 bases). Trimming stripped 4 bases from V and 1 base from J, with 17 bases between. CDR3 size: 16 residues. Germline V gives CDR1 SGHAT, CDR2 FQDESV (reference sequence). This chain's CDR3 is CASSSGLKTASYEQYF. DNA of the CDR3: TGTGCCAGCAGCTCCGGGCTGAAGACAGCTTCCTACGAGCAGTACTTC.

This clone was seen ten or more times. Other nucleotide sequences from this sample produce the same CDR3. The chain couples TRBV20-1 to TRBJ2-2; D call uncertain. V lost 2 bases and J lost 6, with 13 bases in between. The CDR3 covers 14 residues. Germline V gene data show CDR1 as DFQATT and CDR2 as SNEGSKA (reference sequence). The CDR3 DNA is TGCAGTGCTAGATGGGCAGTTAACCCCGGGGAGCTGTTTTTT. This encodes CSARWAVNPGELFF.

This clone was seen repeatedly, ten times or more. This chain joins TRBV28 and TRBJ2-7; no clear D. V dropped 5 bases and J dropped 5 bases, with 16 bases sitting between them. Germline CDR1 MDHEN, CDR2 SYDVKM. This CDR3 has 14 residues. The CDR3 is CASSTMDGFNEQYF. In nucleotides, the CDR3 is TGTGCCAGCAGTACGATGGACGGCTTCAACGAGCAGTACTTC.

The table lists this clone with many counts. The gene calls are TRBV5-1 and TRBJ1-6, with D unresolved. The CDR3 is made up of 14 amino acids. CDR1 and CDR2 from the germline V gene are SGHRS and YFSETQ. Deletions cut 1 base from V and 7 bases from J, with 9 bases between. CDR3 in amino acids: CASSLPGQNSPLHF. CDR3 DNA: TGCGCCAGCAGCTTGCCAGGTCAAAATTCACCCCTCCACTTT.

This clone appeared many times. V and J are TRBV4-3 and TRBJ1-1; D possibly corresponds to TRBD1 (5 bases). CDR3 length: 13 amino acids. Trimming shortened V by 4 bases and J by 5 bases, and 11 bases separated the two germline ends. CDR1 and CDR2 (germline): LGHNA, YSLEER. CDR3 amino acids: CASSLREGTEAFF. The CDR3 nucleotides read TGCGCCAGCAGCCTTAGAGAGGGGACTGAAGCTTTCTTT.

This clone occurred many times. The chain combines TRBV6-1 with TRBJ2-7; 10 bases agree with TRBD2. The CDR3 totals 14 residues. The J segment lost 3 bases and the V segment lost 5 bases, leaving 4 bases of the junction unmatched. Germline CDR1 is MNHNS and CDR2 is SASEGT. This CDR3 reads CASSSSSGGYEQYF. In nucleotides, the CDR3 is TGTGCCAGCAGTTCTTCTAGCGGGGGCTACGAGCAGTACTTC.

This clone occurred many times. V usage is TRBV5-1 and J usage is TRBJ2-1; 13 positions match TRBD2. Germline V lookup: CDR1 SGHRS, CDR2 YFSETQ. Germline trimming cut 5 bases from V and 7 bases from J; bases unmatched to any gene: 6. This CDR3 is 15 amino acids long. CDR3 nucleotide sequence: TGCGCCAGCAGTCCGGGACTAGCGGGACCTAATGAGCAGTTCTTC. The encoded protein is CASSPGLAGPNEQFF.

V and J are TRBV30 and TRBJ2-5; tentatively, D is TRBD2 (5 bases). There are 13 residues in the CDR3. Deletions cut 4 bases from V and 3 bases from J, with 12 bases between. Germline-derived CDR1 and CDR2 are GTSNPN and SVGIG (reference sequence). DNA of the CDR3: TGTGCCTGGACTTCCCCAGCGGAAGAGACCCAGTACTTC. This sequence encodes CAWTSPAEETQYF.

Of note for this clone: It may be a read error: a sequence one base away is much more abundant. Additional DNA sequences in this sample encode the identical CDR3. CDR3 DNA: TGTGCCAGCTCACCACCGAGTGTAACTAGCGGGAGAATCTACAATGAGCAGTTCTTC. Translated: CASSPPSVTSGRIYNEQFF. V is TRBV18 and J is TRBJ2-1; 11 nucleotides line up with TRBD2. CDR3 length: 19 residues. With 0 bases clipped from V and 3 bases from J, the junction kept 10 bases outside the gene matches. In germline, CDR1 is KGHSH, CDR2 LQKENI.

In this sample, this clone turned up many times. The chain has TRBV19 and TRBJ1-5; the D is unclear. The CDR3 has 12 residues. Germline V gene lookup returns CDR1 LNHDA and CDR2 SQIVND (reference sequence). The ends were cut back, 10 bases at V and 3 bases at J, with 10 bases in the middle. The DNA of the CDR3 is TGTGCCACCGAGGGCAACAATCAGCCCCAGCATTTT. Translation gives CATEGNNQPQHF.

Many counts were recorded for this clone. This chain links TRBV20-1 with TRBJ2-7, with a possible D match to TRBD2 (5 bases). The V end was cut by 4 bases, the J end by 0 bases, with 13 bases between. CDR3 length: 14 residues. The germline gives CDR1 DFQATT, CDR2 SNEGSKA (reference sequence). In DNA, the CDR3 is TGCAGTGCTACCGGAGGAGGTAGCTCCTACGAGCAGTACTTC. Amino acids: CSATGGGSSYEQYF.

This clone showed up many times. The rearrangement joins TRBV2 to TRBJ1-2; the match to TRBD1 covers 7 bases. V lost 6 bases and J lost 6; bases outside the gene matches: 7. The CDR3 totals 13 residues. Germline V gene data show CDR1 as SNHLY and CDR2 as FYNNEI. The CDR3, as DNA: TGTGCCAGCAGGGGAGAAGGGGGCAATGGCTACACCTTC. Its translation: CASRGEGGNGYTF.

This clone was observed many times. This chain links TRBV28 with TRBJ2-3; either TRBD1 or TRBD2 may fit D (5 bases each). This CDR3 is 15 amino acids long. CDR1 is MDHEN and CDR2 is SYDVKM in the germline V gene. The ends were cut back, 3 bases at V and 2 bases at J, with 12 bases in the middle. Here the CDR3 DNA reads TGTGCCAGCAGTTTCCGGGACGGAGACACAGATACGCAGTATTTT. Translated, it gives CASSFRDGDTDTQYF.

This clone came up many times. V and J are TRBV12-3 or TRBV12-4 and TRBJ2-3; D is perhaps TRBD2 (6 bases). The CDR3 is made up of 15 amino acids. Trimming removed 0 bases from V and 4 bases from J, with 11 bases in between. For the CDR3, the DNA is TGTGCCAGCAGTTTAGCGGGACGGAGGGCAGATACGCAGTATTTT. It encodes CASSLAGRRADTQYF.